This TCR beta chain derives from a study of type 1 regulatory T cells. Background on the study: An in vitro protocol generated T-allo10, a Tr1-enriched, alloantigen-specific CD4 T cell product.

Trimming left V 2 bases short and J 0 bases short, with 14 bases between. The CDR3 runs 18 residues. Per the germline V gene, CDR1 is LGHNA and CDR2 is YNFKEQ. TCRdb fed the reads into MiXCR, producing one record per CDR3 protein. This sample has 80,000 to 100,000 distinct CDR3 sequences; roughly 28% occur once, and the top ten carry 2.2%. This TCR came from a human donor in good health. This chain joins TRBV4-2 and TRBJ2-6; D remains ambiguous. Sample: CD4+ T cells, either the whole sample or a sorted fraction (not recorded which). CDR3 bases: TGTGCCAGCAGCCAACAAGACTTCTTCGACTCTGGGGCCAACGTCCTGACTTTC. This encodes CASSQQDFFDSGANVLTF.